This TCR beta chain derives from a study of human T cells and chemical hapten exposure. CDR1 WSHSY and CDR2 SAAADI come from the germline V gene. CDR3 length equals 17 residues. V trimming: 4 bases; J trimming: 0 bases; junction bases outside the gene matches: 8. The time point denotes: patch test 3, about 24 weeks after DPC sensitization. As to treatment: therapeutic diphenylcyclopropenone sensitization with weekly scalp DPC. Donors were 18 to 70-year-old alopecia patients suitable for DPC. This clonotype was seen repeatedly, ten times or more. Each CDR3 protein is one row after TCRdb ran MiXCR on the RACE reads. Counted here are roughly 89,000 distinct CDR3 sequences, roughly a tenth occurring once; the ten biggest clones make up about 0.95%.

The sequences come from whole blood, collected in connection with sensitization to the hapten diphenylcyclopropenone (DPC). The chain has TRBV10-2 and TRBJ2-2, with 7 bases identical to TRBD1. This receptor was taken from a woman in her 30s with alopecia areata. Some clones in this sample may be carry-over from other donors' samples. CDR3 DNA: TGCGCCAGCAGTGGAGGACAGGTGAACGCGAACACCGGGGAGCTGTTTTTT. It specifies CASSGGQVNANTGELFF.